This TCR beta chain comes out of a study of T cell responses to AZD1222 COVID-19 vaccine. Unmatched junction bases numbered 6, after V lost 4 bases and J lost 7 bases. CDR3 length: 14 amino acids. Germline V gene lookup returns CDR1 ENHRY and CDR2 SYGVKD. Assay used: immunoSEQ multiplex PCR; TCRdb lists only in-frame clones, some missing. The sample yields 120,000 to 150,000 clones, approximately 94% seen once. Details on this clone: Its antigen remains unidentified.

Study findings and constraints: The number of AZD1222 recipients seropositive at baseline was only 6 or 7.

The chain recombines TRBV10-3 with TRBJ2-1; TRBD2 aligns across 8 bases. This clonotype originated in an adult in good health. The source material was peripheral blood, sampled on day 0 of AZD1222 vaccination. CDR3 nucleotide sequence: TGTGCCATCAGTGCGGGACTAGAAGGAAATGAGCAGTTCTTC. Translated: CAISAGLEGNEQFF.